This paragraph reports one TCR beta chain. Its matching antigen is unknown. The sample originates from a study of T cell responses to AZD1222 COVID-19 vaccine. Broader study findings: At study baseline, merely more than 5 AZD1222 recipients were seropositive. Targets within unmutated variant regions were reportedly found for nearly half of spike-specific TCRs. After two AZD1222 doses, spike-specific TCR breadth and depth rose versus day 0.

Libraries were prepared by immunoSEQ multiplex PCR; TCRdb keeps only in-frame clonotypes and omits some of them. Of 95,000 to 130,000 clones in the sample, about 90% were seen once. Germline V gene sequence: CDR1 MNHEY, CDR2 SMNVEV (reference sequence). The CDR3 covers 13 residues. Trimming pared 4 bases from V and 2 bases from J, leaving 8 bases between. The origin of this receptor is an adult in good health. The J gene is TRBJ2-5, the V gene TRBV27; D gene uncertain. Sequenced material: peripheral blood, taken on day 0 of AZD1222 vaccination. DNA of the CDR3: TGTGCCAGCAGTTACAGTAAGCAAGAGACCCAGTACTTC. It specifies CASSYSKQETQYF.